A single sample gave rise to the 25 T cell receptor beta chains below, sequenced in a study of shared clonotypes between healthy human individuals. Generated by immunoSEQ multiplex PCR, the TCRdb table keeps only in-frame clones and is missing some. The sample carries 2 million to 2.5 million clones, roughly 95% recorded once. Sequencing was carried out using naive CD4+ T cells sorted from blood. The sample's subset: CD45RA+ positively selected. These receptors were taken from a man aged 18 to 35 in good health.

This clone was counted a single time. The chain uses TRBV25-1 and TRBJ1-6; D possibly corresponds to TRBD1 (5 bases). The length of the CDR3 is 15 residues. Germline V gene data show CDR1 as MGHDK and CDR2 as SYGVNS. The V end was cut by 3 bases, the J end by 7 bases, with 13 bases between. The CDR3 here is CASSDGQSQNSPLHF. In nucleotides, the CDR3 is TGTGCCAGCAGTGATGGACAAAGCCAAAATTCACCCCTCCACTTT.

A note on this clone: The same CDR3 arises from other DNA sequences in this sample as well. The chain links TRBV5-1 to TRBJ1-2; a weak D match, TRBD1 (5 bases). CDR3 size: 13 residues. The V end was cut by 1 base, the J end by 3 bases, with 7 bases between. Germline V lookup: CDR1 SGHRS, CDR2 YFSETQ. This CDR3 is CASSLRGDYGYTF. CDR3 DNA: TGCGCCAGCAGCTTGAGAGGGGACTATGGCTACACCTTC.

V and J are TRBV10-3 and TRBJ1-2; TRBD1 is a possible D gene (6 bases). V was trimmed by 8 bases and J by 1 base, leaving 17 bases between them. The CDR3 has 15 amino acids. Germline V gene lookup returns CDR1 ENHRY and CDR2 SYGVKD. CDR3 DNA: TGTGCCATCGGGGAACGGACAGAAATTAACTATGGCTACACCTTC. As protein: CAIGERTEINYGYTF.

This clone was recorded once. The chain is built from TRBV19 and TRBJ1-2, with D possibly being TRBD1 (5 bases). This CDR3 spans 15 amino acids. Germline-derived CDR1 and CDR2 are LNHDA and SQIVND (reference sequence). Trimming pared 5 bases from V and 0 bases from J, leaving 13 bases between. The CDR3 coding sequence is TGTGCCAGTAGTGCGGGGGACGGAGCTAACTATGGCTACACCTTC. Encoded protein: CASSAGDGANYGYTF.

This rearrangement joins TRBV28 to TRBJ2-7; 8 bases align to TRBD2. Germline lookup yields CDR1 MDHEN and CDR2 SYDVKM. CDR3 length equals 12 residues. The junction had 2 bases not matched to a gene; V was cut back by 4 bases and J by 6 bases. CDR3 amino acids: CASSSGGVEQYF. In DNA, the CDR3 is TGTGCCAGCAGTTCCGGGGGGGTCGAGCAGTACTTC.

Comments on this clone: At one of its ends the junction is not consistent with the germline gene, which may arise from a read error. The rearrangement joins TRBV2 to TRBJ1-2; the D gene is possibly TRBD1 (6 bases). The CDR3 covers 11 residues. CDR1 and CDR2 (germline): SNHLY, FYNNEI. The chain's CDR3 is CASTLTGLTSF. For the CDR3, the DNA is TGTGCCAGCACACTTACAGGGTTAACCTCCTTC.

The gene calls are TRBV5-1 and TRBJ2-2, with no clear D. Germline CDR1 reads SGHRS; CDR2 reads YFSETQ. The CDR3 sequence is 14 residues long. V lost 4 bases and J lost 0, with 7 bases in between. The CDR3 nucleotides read TGCGCCAGCAGCGGACCGACGAACACCGGGGAGCTGTTTTTT. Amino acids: CASSGPTNTGELFF.

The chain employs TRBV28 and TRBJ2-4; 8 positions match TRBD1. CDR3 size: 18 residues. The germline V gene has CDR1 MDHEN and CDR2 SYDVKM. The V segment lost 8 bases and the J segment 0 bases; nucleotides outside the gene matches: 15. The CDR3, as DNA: TGTGCCAGCGGGCTAAAACTGGGGACAGGAATAGCCAAAAACATTCAGTACTTC. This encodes CASGLKLGTGIAKNIQYF.

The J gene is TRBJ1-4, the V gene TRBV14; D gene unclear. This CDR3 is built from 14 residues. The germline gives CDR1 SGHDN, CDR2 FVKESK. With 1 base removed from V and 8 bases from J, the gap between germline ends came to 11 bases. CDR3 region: CASSQGKGLEKLFF. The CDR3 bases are TGTGCCAGCAGCCAAGGAAAGGGATTAGAAAAACTGTTTTTT.

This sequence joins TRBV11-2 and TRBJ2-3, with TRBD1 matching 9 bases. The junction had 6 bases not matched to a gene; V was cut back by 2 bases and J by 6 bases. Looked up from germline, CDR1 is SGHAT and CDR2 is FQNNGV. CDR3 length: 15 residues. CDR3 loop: CASSLQQGAIDTQYF. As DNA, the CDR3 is TGTGCCAGCAGCTTACAACAGGGGGCGATTGATACGCAGTATTTT.

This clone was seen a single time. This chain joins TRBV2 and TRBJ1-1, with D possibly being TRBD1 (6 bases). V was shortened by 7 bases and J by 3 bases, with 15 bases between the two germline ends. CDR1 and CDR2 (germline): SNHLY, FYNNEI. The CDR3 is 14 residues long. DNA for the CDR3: TGTGCCAGCAAAACAGGGACCGCCTACACTGAAGCTTTCTTT. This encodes CASKTGTAYTEAFF.

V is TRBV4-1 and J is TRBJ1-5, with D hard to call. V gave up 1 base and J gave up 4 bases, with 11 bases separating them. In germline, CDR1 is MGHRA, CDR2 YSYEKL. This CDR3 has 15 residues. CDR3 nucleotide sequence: TGCGCCAGCAGCCAAGTTCTTGGGATGAATCAGCCCCAGCATTTT. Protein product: CASSQVLGMNQPQHF.

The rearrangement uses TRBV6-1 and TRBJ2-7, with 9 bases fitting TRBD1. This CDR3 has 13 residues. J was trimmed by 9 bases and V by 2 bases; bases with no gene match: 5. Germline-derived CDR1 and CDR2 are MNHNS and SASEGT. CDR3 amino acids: CASSEPGTGLQYF. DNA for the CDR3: TGTGCCAGCAGTGAACCTGGGACAGGGTTGCAGTACTTC.

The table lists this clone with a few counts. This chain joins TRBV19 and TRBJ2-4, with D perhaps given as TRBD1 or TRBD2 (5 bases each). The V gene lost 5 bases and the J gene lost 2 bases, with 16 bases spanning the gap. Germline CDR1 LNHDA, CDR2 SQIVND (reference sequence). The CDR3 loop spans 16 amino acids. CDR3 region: CASSPSQGVTKNIQYF. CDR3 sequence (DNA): TGTGCCAGTAGTCCTAGCCAGGGAGTGACCAAAAACATTCAGTACTTC.

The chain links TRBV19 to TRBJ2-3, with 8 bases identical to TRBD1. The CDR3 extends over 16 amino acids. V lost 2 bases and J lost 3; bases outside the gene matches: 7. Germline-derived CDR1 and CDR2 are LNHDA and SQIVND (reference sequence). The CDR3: CASSIRTGRQTDTQYF. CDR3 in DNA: TGTGCCAGTAGTATACGGACAGGGCGGCAAACAGATACGCAGTATTTT.

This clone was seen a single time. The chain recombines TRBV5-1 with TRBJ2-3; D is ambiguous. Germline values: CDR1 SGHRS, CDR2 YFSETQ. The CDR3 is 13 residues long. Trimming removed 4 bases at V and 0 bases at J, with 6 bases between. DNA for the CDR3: TGCGCCAGCAGCAAACTGAGCACAGATACGCAGTATTTT. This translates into CASSKLSTDTQYF.

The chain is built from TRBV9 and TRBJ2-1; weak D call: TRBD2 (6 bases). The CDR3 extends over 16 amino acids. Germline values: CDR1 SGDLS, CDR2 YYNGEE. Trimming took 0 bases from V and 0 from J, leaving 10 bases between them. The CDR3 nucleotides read TGTGCCAGCAGCGTAGGACTAGACTTCTCCTACAATGAGCAGTTCTTC. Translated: CASSVGLDFSYNEQFF.

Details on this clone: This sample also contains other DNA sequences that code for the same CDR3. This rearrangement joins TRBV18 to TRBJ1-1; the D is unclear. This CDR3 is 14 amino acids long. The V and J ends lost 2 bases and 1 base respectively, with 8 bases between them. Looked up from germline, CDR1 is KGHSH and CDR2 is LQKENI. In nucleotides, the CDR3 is TGTGCCAGCTCACCATTAGCAGCGAACACTGAAGCTTTCTTT. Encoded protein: CASSPLAANTEAFF.

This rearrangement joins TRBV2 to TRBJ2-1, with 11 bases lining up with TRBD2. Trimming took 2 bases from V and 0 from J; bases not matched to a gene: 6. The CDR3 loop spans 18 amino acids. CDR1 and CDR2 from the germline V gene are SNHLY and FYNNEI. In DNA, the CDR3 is TGTGCCAGCAGTGAACTCACTAGCGGGAGAAGCTCCTACAATGAGCAGTTCTTC. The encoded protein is CASSELTSGRSSYNEQFF.

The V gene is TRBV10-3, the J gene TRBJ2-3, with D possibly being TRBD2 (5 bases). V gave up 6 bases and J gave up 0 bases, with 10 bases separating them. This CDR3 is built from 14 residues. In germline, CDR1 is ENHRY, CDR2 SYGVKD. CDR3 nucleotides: TGTGCCATCAGCATGACGGGGAGCACAGATACGCAGTATTTT. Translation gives CAISMTGSTDTQYF.

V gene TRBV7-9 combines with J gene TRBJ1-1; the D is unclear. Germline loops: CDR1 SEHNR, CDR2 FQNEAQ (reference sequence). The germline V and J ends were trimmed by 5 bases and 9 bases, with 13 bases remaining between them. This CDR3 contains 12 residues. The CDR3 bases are TGTGCCAGCAGCCTGGCGGAGGGAAAAGCTTTCTTT. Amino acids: CASSLAEGKAFF.

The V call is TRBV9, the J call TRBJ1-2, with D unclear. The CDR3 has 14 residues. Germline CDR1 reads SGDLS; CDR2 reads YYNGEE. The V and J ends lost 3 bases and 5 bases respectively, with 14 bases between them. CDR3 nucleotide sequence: TGTGCCAGCAGCGCGGAGGGAAGGCCTTATGGCTACACCTTC. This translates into CASSAEGRPYGYTF.

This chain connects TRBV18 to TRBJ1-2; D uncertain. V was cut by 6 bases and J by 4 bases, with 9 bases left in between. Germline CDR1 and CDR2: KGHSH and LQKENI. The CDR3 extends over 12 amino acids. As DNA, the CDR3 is TGTGCCAGCTCCATGGTAGGCTATGGCTACACCTTC. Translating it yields CASSMVGYGYTF.

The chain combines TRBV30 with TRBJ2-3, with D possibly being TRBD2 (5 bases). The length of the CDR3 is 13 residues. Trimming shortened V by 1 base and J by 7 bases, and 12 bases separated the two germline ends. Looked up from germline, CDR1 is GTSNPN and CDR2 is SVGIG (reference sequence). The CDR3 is CAWSGTPSNTQYF. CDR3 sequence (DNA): TGTGCCTGGAGTGGGACTCCCTCAAATACGCAGTATTTT. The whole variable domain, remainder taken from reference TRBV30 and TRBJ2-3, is SQTIHQWPATLVQPVGSPLSLECTVEGTSNPNLYWYRQAAGRGLQLLFYSVGIGQISSEVPQNLSASRPQDRQFILSSKKLLLSDSGFYLCAWSGTPSNTQYFGPGTRLTVL.

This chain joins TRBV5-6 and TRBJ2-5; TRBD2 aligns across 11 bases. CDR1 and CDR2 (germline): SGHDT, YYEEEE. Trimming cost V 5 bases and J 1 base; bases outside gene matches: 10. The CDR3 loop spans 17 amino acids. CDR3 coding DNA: TGTGCCAGCAGACAACATCCGGGACTAGCGGCCCAAGAGACCCAGTACTTC. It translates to CASRQHPGLAAQETQYF.